These 10 T cell receptor beta chains originate from one sample sequenced in a study of cytomegalovirus exposure and HLA in healthy donors. Generated by immunoSEQ multiplex PCR, the TCRdb table keeps only in-frame clones and is missing some. The sample consists of about 150,000 clones, around nine tenths of them appearing once. Sequencing was performed on PBMCs. These receptors were taken from a young woman in good health and CMV-seropositive.

This chain uses TRBV7-9 with TRBJ2-5; no definite D call. V dropped 1 base and J dropped 2 bases, with 11 bases sitting between them. The CDR3 has 15 residues. In germline, CDR1 is SEHNR, CDR2 FQNEAQ (reference sequence). The CDR3 protein is CASSLVLAEQETQYF. The CDR3 DNA reads TGTGCCAGCAGCTTAGTCCTGGCGGAACAAGAGACCCAGTACTTC.

The chain joins TRBV15 to TRBJ2-7; D remains unclear. Germline-derived CDR1 and CDR2 are LNHNV and YYDKDF (reference sequence). V lost 5 bases, J lost 6 bases, and 11 bases lay in between. The CDR3 totals 12 residues. The chain's CDR3 is CATSPARSEQYF. The CDR3 DNA reads as TGTGCCACCAGCCCCGCGAGGAGCGAGCAGTACTTC.

The chain links TRBV29-1 to TRBJ1-2; D is perhaps TRBD1 (6 bases). V was cut by 0 bases and J by 2 bases, with 19 bases left in between. The CDR3 has 17 residues. Germline loops: CDR1 SQVTM, CDR2 ANQGSEA. CDR3 in DNA: TGCAGCGTTGAAGAACGTGGTGGGGGGGCAAGGAACTATGGCTACACCTTC. Its protein is CSVEERGGGARNYGYTF.

V and J are TRBV5-5 and TRBJ2-7; 11 bases agree with TRBD1. Germline trimming cut 4 bases from V and 6 bases from J; bases unmatched to any gene: 12. This CDR3 has 16 residues. Germline values: CDR1 SGHKS, CDR2 YYEKEE (reference sequence). CDR3 sequence (DNA): TGTGCCAGCAGCCCCCGCCGGGACAGGGGGTACGGCGAGCAGTACTTC. Protein product: CASSPRRDRGYGEQYF. The full variable domain, completed using reference TRBV5-5 and TRBJ2-7, is DAGVTQSPTHLIKTRGQQVTLRCSPISGHKSVSWYQQVLGQGPQFIFQYYEKEERGRGNFPDRFSARQFPNYSSELNVNALLLGDSALYLCASSPRRDRGYGEQYFGPGTRLTVT.

The chain has TRBV19 and TRBJ1-2; D unresolved. CDR1 is LNHDA and CDR2 is SQIVND in the germline V gene (reference sequence). V lost 5 bases and J 0 bases, leaving 10 bases between the germline ends. The CDR3 extends over 14 amino acids. The CDR3, as DNA: TGTGCCAGTAGTGAGGTCGGCTCTAACTATGGCTACACCTTC. Its protein product is CASSEVGSNYGYTF.

The chain couples TRBV5-3 to TRBJ1-5; tentatively, D is TRBD1 (6 bases). TRBV5-3 is filed as an ORF, its function uncertain. The germline V and J ends were trimmed by 0 bases and 3 bases, with 13 bases remaining between them. The CDR3 has 16 residues. In DNA form, the CDR3 reads TGTGCCAGAAGCTTGGAGTTAGACAGGCACAATCAGCCCCAGCATTTT. This encodes CARSLELDRHNQPQHF.

The chain recombines TRBV19 with TRBJ2-5; D call uncertain. The germline gives CDR1 LNHDA, CDR2 SQIVND (reference sequence). CDR3 size: 15 residues. The V and J ends lost 3 bases and 4 bases respectively, with 15 bases between them. CDR3 in amino acids: CASSMAAMGGETQYF. Here the CDR3 DNA reads TGTGCCAGTAGTATGGCGGCCATGGGTGGAGAGACCCAGTACTTC.

This clone was picked up one time. The chain has TRBV5-1 and TRBJ1-1; 8 nucleotides align to TRBD1. CDR1 and CDR2 (germline): SGHRS, YFSETQ. The CDR3 runs to 14 residues. J was trimmed by 3 bases and V by 5 bases; bases with no gene match: 6. The CDR3 loop is CASSRTGGDTEAFF. In DNA form, the CDR3 reads TGCGCCAGCAGTCGAACAGGGGGGGACACTGAAGCTTTCTTT.

The CDR3 spells CASRNSGRANEQFF. The CDR3 DNA follows: TGTGCCAGCAGGAATAGCGGGAGGGCCAATGAGCAGTTCTTC. The chain combines TRBV2 with TRBJ2-1, with 11 bases aligning to TRBD2. Germline CDR1 is SNHLY and CDR2 is FYNNEI. The ends lost 6 bases at V and 6 bases at J; junction bases unmatched: 4. The CDR3 spans 14 residues.

V and J are TRBV11-2 and TRBJ2-2; a possible D gene is TRBD1 (6 bases). Germline loops: CDR1 SGHAT, CDR2 FQNNGV. The CDR3 runs to 16 residues. V was trimmed by 6 bases and J by 6 bases, leaving 20 bases between them. The CDR3 sequence is CASSYRFRGTAGELFF. The DNA of the CDR3 is TGTGCCAGCAGTTATAGGTTTAGGGGGACCGCCGGGGAGCTGTTTTTT.